This entry concerns a single TCR beta chain. Antigen: not known. The sample belongs to a study of T cells after posttransplantation cyclophosphamide. The study's findings and limits: Donor-recipient repertoire similarity was low at 1-2 months, rising over year one.

The protocol was immunoSEQ multiplex PCR, while the TCRdb copy is restricted to in-frame clones and leaves out a portion. The sample carries some 27,000 clones, 75% to 90% recorded once. Germline V CDR1 and CDR2: DFQATT, SNEGSKA (reference sequence). The CDR3 is made up of 11 amino acids. Trimming shortened V by 0 bases and J by 7 bases, and 6 bases separated the two germline ends. Material for sequencing was PBMCs. This rearrangement joins TRBV20-1 to TRBJ1-1; D gene uncertain. This TCR was sampled from a man aged 45-65 years. The CDR3 region has the DNA TGCAGTGCTAGAGATCGGGGTGAAGCTTTCTTT. Residues: CSARDRGEAFF.